This T cell receptor beta chain was sequenced during a study of shared clonotypes between healthy human individuals. Regarding the study as a whole: Non-shared clonotypes showed lower generation probabilities than clonotypes common to all four donors. At large depth, rarefaction still showed sorted-subset sequencing to be incomplete.

Each sorted subset replicate got 200 ng genomic DNA, about 33,000 genomes. Assay: immunoSEQ multiplex PCR; the TCRdb copy retains only in-frame clones and omits some. Of roughly 2.4 million clones detected, approximately 96% appear once; the ten largest clones hold roughly 0.13%. Concerning this clone itself: Its antigen is unknown.

Germline CDR1 and CDR2: SGHAT and FQNNGV. Trimming removed 5 bases at V and 6 bases at J, with 16 bases between. This CDR3 comprises 15 residues. Free of recent acute infections or vaccinations, the donors were healthy HIV-negative adults. The source is a man aged 18-30 years in good health. Sequencing used naive CD4+ T cells sorted from blood. Indicated subset: CD45RA+ positively selected. The chain carries TRBV11-2 and TRBJ2-2; D gene uncertain. CDR3 loop: CASSLRQYDPGELFF. The CDR3 DNA reads TGTGCCAGCAGCCTTCGACAATATGATCCCGGGGAGCTGTTTTTT.